This record looks at one TCR beta chain sequence and its context. Its matching antigen is unknown. Each patient contributed between 1 and 8 total time points of blood mononuclear cells, pretreatment and during treatment. Assay used: immunoSEQ multiplex PCR; TCRdb lists only in-frame clones, some missing. There are some 60,000 clones in the sample; 70% to 90% occur only once, and 2.9% lies in the top ten. The data originate from a study of PD-L1 blockade in urothelial cancer. Study details: In about 2014, patients got going on atezolizumab, taking 1,200 mg intravenously every 3 weeks. Blood was tested 3 weeks (second dose) and 6 weeks into treatment.

From germline, CDR1 is SGHRS and CDR2 YFSETQ. The CDR3 is 15 amino acids. The J segment lost 7 bases and the V segment lost 3 bases, leaving 8 bases of the junction unmatched. Findings and limits, study-wide: Prediction of better survival came from below-median pretreatment blood TCR clonality.

The chain is built from TRBV5-1 and TRBJ2-7, with 12 bases lining up with TRBD1. The sequenced sample was PBMCs, obtained around atezolizumab (anti-PD-L1) treatment. The source of this sequence is a man in his fifties with urothelial cancer. The CDR3 region is CASSSTGTGGREQYF. In DNA, the CDR3 is TGCGCCAGCAGCTCCACCGGGACAGGGGGCCGGGAGCAGTACTTC.